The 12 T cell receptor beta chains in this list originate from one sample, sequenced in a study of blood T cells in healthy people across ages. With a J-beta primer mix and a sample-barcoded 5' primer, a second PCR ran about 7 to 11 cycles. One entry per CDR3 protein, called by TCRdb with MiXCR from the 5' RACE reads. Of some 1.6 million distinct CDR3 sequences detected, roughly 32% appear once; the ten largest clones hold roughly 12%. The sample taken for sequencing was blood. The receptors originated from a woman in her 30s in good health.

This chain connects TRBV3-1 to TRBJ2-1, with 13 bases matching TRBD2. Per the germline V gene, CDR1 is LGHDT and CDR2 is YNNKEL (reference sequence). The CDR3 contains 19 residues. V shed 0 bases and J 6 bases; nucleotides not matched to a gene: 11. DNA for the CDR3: TGTGCCAGCAGCCAAGAGAGACTAGCGGGAGGTCTATGGGGCAATGAGCAGTTCTTC. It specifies CASSQERLAGGLWGNEQFF.

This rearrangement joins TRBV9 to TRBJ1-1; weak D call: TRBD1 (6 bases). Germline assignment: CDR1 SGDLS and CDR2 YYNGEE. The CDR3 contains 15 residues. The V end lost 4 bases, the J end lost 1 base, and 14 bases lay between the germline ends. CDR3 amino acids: CASSPRGGENTEAFF. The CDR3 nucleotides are TGTGCCAGCAGCCCCCGAGGGGGAGAGAACACTGAAGCTTTCTTT.

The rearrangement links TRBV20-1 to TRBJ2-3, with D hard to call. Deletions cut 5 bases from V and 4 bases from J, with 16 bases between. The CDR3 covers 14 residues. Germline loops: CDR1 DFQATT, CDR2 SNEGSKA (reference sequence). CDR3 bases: TGCAGTGCTCGCCGCGGCACCCGGCCAGATACGCAGTATTTT. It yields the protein CSARRGTRPDTQYF.

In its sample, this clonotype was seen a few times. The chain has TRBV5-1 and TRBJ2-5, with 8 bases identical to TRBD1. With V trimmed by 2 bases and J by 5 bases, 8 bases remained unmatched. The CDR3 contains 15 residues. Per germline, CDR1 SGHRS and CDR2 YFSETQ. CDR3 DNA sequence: TGCGCCAGCAGCTTCGGACAGGGCAGGGCGGAGACCCAGTACTTC. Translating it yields CASSFGQGRAETQYF.

The chain's CDR3 is CASSSPSGRRGDTQYF. The CDR3 DNA reads TGTGCCAGCAGCTCACCTAGCGGGAGGAGGGGAGATACGCAGTATTTT. V gene TRBV28 combines with J gene TRBJ2-3, with 11 bases identical to TRBD2. The CDR3 has 16 residues. Losses at the gene ends were 6 bases for V and 5 bases for J; bases not matched to a gene: 10. Germline CDR1 and CDR2: MDHEN and SYDVKM. Complete variable domain (other parts from reference TRBV28 and TRBJ2-3): DVKVTQSSRYLVKRTGEKVFLECVQDMDHENMFWYRQDPGLGLRLIYFSYDVKMKEKGDIPEGYSVSREKKERFSLILESASTNQTSMYLCASSSPSGRRGDTQYFGPGTRLTVL.

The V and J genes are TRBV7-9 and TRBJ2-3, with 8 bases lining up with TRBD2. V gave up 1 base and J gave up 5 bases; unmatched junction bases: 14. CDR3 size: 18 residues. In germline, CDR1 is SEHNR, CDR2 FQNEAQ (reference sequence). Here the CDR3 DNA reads TGTGCCAGCAGCTTAGGGCAAGCGGGGGTACCGTTAAGAGATACGCAGTATTTT. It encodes CASSLGQAGVPLRDTQYF.

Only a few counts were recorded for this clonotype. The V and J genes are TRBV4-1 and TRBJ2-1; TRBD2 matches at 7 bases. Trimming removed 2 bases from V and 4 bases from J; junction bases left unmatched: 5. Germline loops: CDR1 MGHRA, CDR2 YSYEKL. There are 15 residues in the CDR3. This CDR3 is CASSQPSGAYNEQFF. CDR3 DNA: TGCGCCAGCAGCCAACCTAGCGGAGCATACAATGAGCAGTTCTTC.

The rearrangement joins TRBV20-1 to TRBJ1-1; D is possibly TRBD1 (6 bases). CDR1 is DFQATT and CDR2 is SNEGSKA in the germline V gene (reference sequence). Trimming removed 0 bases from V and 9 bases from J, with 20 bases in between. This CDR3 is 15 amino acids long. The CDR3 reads CSARDRNRVGHKAFF. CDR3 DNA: TGCAGTGCTAGAGATCGGAACAGGGTGGGTCATAAAGCTTTCTTT.

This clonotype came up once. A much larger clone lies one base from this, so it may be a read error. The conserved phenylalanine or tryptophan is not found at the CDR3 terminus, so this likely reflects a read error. DNA for the CDR3: TGTGCCAGCAGTTCACAGGGTTTCGAGCAGTACTGC. Its translation is CASSSQGFEQYC. The chain combines TRBV28 with TRBJ2-7; D might be TRBD1 (6 bases). The ends were cut back, 4 bases at V and 6 bases at J, with 10 bases in the middle. CDR1 and CDR2 from the germline V gene are MDHEN and SYDVKM. The CDR3 totals 12 residues.

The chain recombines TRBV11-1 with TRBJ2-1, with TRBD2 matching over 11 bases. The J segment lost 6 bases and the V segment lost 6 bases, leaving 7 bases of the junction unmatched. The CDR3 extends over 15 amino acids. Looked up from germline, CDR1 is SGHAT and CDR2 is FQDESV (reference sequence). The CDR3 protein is CASRPGTSGLNEQFF. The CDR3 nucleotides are TGTGCCAGCAGACCCGGGACTAGCGGCCTCAATGAGCAGTTCTTC.

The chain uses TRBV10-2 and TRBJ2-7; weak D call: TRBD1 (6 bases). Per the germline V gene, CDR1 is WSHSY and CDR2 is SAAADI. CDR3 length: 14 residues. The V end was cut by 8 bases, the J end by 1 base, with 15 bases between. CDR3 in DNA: TGCGCCAGCCTTTGGGGGCCAGGGTCCTACGAGCAGTACTTC. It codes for CASLWGPGSYEQYF.

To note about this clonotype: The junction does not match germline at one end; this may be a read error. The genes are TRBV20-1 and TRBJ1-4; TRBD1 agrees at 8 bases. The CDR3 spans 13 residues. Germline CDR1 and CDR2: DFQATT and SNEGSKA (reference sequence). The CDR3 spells CSARTGVNEKRFF. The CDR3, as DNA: TGCAGTGCTAGGACAGGGGTTAATGAAAAACGGTTTTTT.